The 7 T cell receptor beta chains reported below all come from one sample, sequenced in a study of blood T cells in healthy people across ages. Using a J-beta primer mix together with a sample-barcoded 5' primer, a second PCR was run for about 6 to 12 cycles. TCRdb reprocessed the 5' RACE reads via MiXCR and lists one record per CDR3 protein. The sample holds over a million distinct CDR3 sequences, more than 40% seen once. The sample comprised blood. The source of these receptors is a woman aged 60 to 75 in good health.

The chain carries TRBV25-1 and TRBJ2-3, with 15 bases matching TRBD2. J was trimmed by 0 bases and V by 5 bases; bases with no gene match: 15. Germline CDR1 and CDR2: MGHDK and SYGVNS. The CDR3 covers 21 residues. The CDR3 DNA follows: TGTGCCAGCAGTCACTCTGGGACTAGCGGGGGGCGGACGTATAGCACAGATACGCAGTATTTT. Translation gives CASSHSGTSGGRTYSTDTQYF.

In this sample, this clonotype turned up a few times. V gene TRBV5-1 combines with J gene TRBJ2-3, with D maybe TRBD2 (6 bases). This CDR3 has 15 amino acids. V lost 1 base and J 6 bases, leaving 15 bases between the germline ends. CDR1 SGHRS and CDR2 YFSETQ come from the germline V gene. In DNA, the CDR3 is TGCGCCAGCAGCTTGAGGGTGGCGGGAACCGATACGCAGTATTTT. The encoded protein is CASSLRVAGTDTQYF. Together with reference TRBV5-1 and TRBJ2-3, the CDR3 gives the full variable domain: KAGVTQTPRYLIKTRGQQVTLSCSPISGHRSVSWYQQTPGQGLQFLFEYFSETQRNKGNFPGRFSGRQFSNSRSEMNVSTLELGDSALYLCASSLRVAGTDTQYFGPGTRLTVL.

V usage is TRBV18 and J usage is TRBJ2-1, with a weak D call TRBD1 (6 bases). The J call may be mistaken, given a closer DNA end match to TRBJ2-7. The CDR3 runs 13 residues. Germline lookup yields CDR1 KGHSH and CDR2 LQKENI. The CDR3 DNA is TGTGCCAGCTCATCAGGACAGAACAATGAGCAGTACTTC. It specifies CASSSGQNNEQYF.

The V call is TRBV10-1, the J call TRBJ1-1; 10 bases agree with TRBD1. J was trimmed by 1 base and V by 6 bases; bases with no gene match: 8. CDR3 length equals 16 residues. CDR1 and CDR2 (germline): WNHNN, SYGVQD (reference sequence). CDR3 residues: CASRDRGEKGNTEAFF. For the CDR3, the DNA is TGCGCCAGCAGGGACAGGGGGGAGAAGGGGAACACTGAAGCTTTCTTT.

The chain recombines TRBV29-1 with TRBJ2-3; weak D call: TRBD2 (5 bases). Per the germline V gene, CDR1 is SQVTM and CDR2 is ANQGSEA. This CDR3 region has 16 residues. The V gene lost 0 bases and the J gene lost 1 base, with 14 bases spanning the gap. CDR3 in DNA: TGCAGCGTTGAAGATCCTCCGGGGTTCGGCACAGATACGCAGTATTTT. This gives the protein CSVEDPPGFGTDTQYF.

The chain couples TRBV4-1 to TRBJ1-5, with D perhaps TRBD1 (5 bases). The CDR3 totals 17 residues. Germline values: CDR1 MGHRA, CDR2 YSYEKL. V was cut by 0 bases and J by 5 bases, with 17 bases left in between. In nucleotides, the CDR3 is TGCGCCAGCAGCCAAGATTGGGGCACGGCCGGCGATCAGCCCCAGCATTTT. Its translation: CASSQDWGTAGDQPQHF.

The V call is TRBV20-1, the J call TRBJ1-5; D remains unclear. V gave up 6 bases and J gave up 8 bases, with 20 bases separating them. This CDR3 has 14 amino acids. Germline V lookup: CDR1 DFQATT, CDR2 SNEGSKA (reference sequence). In nucleotides, the CDR3 is TGCAGTGCCATAGCGATGGTAAGGGCGGAGCCCCAGCATTTT. Amino acids: CSAIAMVRAEPQHF.